The following is a T cell receptor (beta chain) sequence with its context. The antigen is undetermined. This specimen belongs to a study of T cell responses to AZD1222 COVID-19 vaccine. Germline CDR1 and CDR2: MNHEY and SVGAGI. V lost 7 bases to trimming and J lost 4 bases; unmatched junction nucleotides: 5. The CDR3 length is 14 residues. Findings and limits, study-wide: In a largely white British group with more females than males, clonal diversity was possibly underestimated. Unmutated variant regions are reportedly the target of nearly half of TCRs that are spike-specific. At baseline, just a handful of AZD1222 recipients tested seropositive. Repertoires were collected only later (after the peak T cell response had occurred).

TCRdb keeps only in-frame clones here, not all; method: immunoSEQ multiplex PCR. Of approximately 150,000 clones listed, roughly 85% are singletons. The receptor was derived from an adult who received the AZD1222 COVID-19 vaccine. This chain uses TRBV6-5 with TRBJ2-1; TRBD2 aligns across 9 bases. The sample here was peripheral blood, taken 28 days after the second AZD1222 dose. The CDR3 DNA follows: TGTGCCAGCATTATAGCGGGGGCGTACAATGAGCAGTTCTTC. Protein product: CASIIAGAYNEQFF.